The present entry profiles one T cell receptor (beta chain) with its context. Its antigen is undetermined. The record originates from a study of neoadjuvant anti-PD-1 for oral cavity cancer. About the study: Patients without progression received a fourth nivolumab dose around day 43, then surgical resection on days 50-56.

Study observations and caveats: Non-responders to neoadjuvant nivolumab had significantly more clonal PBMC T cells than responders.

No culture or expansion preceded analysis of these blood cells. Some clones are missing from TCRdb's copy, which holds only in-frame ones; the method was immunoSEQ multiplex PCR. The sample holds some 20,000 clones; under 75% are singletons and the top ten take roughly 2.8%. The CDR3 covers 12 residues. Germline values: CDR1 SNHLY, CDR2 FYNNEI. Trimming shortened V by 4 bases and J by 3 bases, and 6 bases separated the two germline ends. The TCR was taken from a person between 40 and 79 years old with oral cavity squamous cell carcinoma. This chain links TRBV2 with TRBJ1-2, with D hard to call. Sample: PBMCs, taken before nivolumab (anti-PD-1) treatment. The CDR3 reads CASSVTDYGYTF. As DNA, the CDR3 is TGTGCCAGCAGTGTTACGGACTATGGCTACACCTTC.